The 23 T cell receptor beta chains below come from one sample, sequenced in a study of OX40 agonist ivuxolimab in advanced cancers. Generated by immunoSEQ multiplex PCR, the TCRdb table keeps only in-frame clones and is missing some. The sample records around 24,000 clones, 65% to 85% being singletons. The sequencing here drew on CD4+ or CD8+ T cells sorted from blood, taken in a trial of the OX40 agonist ivuxolimab. Receptors originate from an adult with an advanced solid tumor such as melanoma, head and neck, liver or kidney cancer.

This chain uses TRBV13 with TRBJ1-2; D is perhaps TRBD1 (5 bases). Trimming took 5 bases from V and 14 from J, leaving 18 bases between them. The germline CDR1 and CDR2 sequences are PRHDT and FYEKMQ (reference sequence). The CDR3 is 12 residues long. CDR3 in DNA: TGTGCCAGCAGCCCACCCGTAGGGGTTTGGACCTTC. This encodes CASSPPVGVWTF.

This sequence joins TRBV5-1 and TRBJ2-5; 8 nucleotides line up with TRBD1. V lost 3 bases to trimming and J lost 4 bases; unmatched junction nucleotides: 5. Germline V gene sequence: CDR1 SGHRS, CDR2 YFSETQ. CDR3 length equals 14 residues. CDR3 DNA sequence: TGCGCCAGCAGCTATGGGACAGGTTCAGAGACCCAGTACTTC. Translation: CASSYGTGSETQYF.

Regarding this clone: One end of the junction does not line up with germline, which may come from a read error. The chain combines TRBV7-7 with TRBJ2-7; TRBD2 aligns across 9 bases. The germline V gene encodes CDR1 SSHAT and CDR2 FNYEAQ (reference sequence). The CDR3 spans 15 residues. The CDR3 loop is CASSSSGTLLTEQYF. In DNA form, the CDR3 reads TGTGCTAGCAGCTCTAGCGGGACCCTTCTCACCGAGCAGTACTTC.

The count of this clone is one. The chain combines TRBV27 with TRBJ2-5; 7 bases are a match to TRBD1. The CDR3 extends over 15 amino acids. Trimming cost V 1 base and J 3 bases; bases outside gene matches: 5. Per germline, CDR1 MNHEY and CDR2 SMNVEV (reference sequence). The DNA for the CDR3 is TGTGCCAGCAGTTTATGGGCGACAGGGAAAGAGACCCAGTACTTC. Translating gives CASSLWATGKETQYF.

This rearrangement joins TRBV11-3 to TRBJ2-7; maybe TRBD1 (6 bases). Germline lookup yields CDR1 SGHNT and CDR2 YENEEA. This CDR3 region has 17 residues. The germline V and J ends were trimmed by 4 bases and 2 bases, with 21 bases remaining between them. The CDR3 region is CASSSGLGTLETYEQYF. The CDR3, as DNA: TGTGCCAGCAGCTCGGGGCTGGGGACACTCGAAACCTACGAGCAGTACTTC.

J is TRBJ2-2 and V is TRBV4-3; D ambiguous. The CDR3 has 16 residues. Germline V lookup: CDR1 LGHNA, CDR2 YSLEER. V dropped 0 bases and J dropped 4 bases, with 12 bases sitting between them. CDR3 in DNA: TGCGCCAGCAGCCAAGAGGTCAGACGGTTCACCGGGGAGCTGTTTTTT. Encoded protein: CASSQEVRRFTGELFF.

The chain joins TRBV18 to TRBJ1-2; D is uncertain. V was shortened by 5 bases and J by 2 bases, with 9 bases between the two germline ends. The CDR3 contains 13 residues. CDR1 KGHSH and CDR2 LQKENI come from the germline V gene. CDR3 coding DNA: TGTGCCAGCTCAGGGAATCAAAACTATGGCTACACCTTC. Its translation is CASSGNQNYGYTF.

Concerning this clone itself: The sample has other DNA sequences that encode this CDR3 too. The chain joins TRBV4-3 to TRBJ2-5; 10 nucleotides align to TRBD2. The V gene's germline CDR1 is LGHNA and CDR2 YSLEER. J gave up 0 bases and V 0 bases, and 13 bases lay outside the gene matches. The CDR3 totals 20 residues. CDR3 in amino acids: CASSQDMDWTSGRYQETQYF. In DNA form, the CDR3 reads TGCGCCAGCAGCCAAGACATGGATTGGACTAGCGGACGGTACCAAGAGACCCAGTACTTC.

V and J are TRBV7-2 and TRBJ1-1; 8 bases are shared with TRBD1. The CDR3 spans 16 residues. Trimming cost V 6 bases and J 3 bases; bases outside gene matches: 12. Germline lookup yields CDR1 SGHTA and CDR2 FQGNSA. CDR3 sequence reads: CASSPRHTGGHTEAFF. CDR3 bases: TGTGCCAGCAGTCCCAGGCATACAGGGGGGCACACTGAAGCTTTCTTT.

The rearrangement uses TRBV4-3 and TRBJ1-2; no reliable D call. The CDR3 extends over 16 amino acids. Trimming pared 1 base from V and 1 base from J, leaving 13 bases between. Per germline, CDR1 LGHNA and CDR2 YSLEER. The CDR3 sequence is CASSQVGSGLNYGYTF. DNA for the CDR3: TGCGCCAGCAGCCAAGTCGGAAGCGGGCTTAACTATGGCTACACCTTC.

This chain uses TRBV4-3 with TRBJ1-1; D gene uncertain. Trimming stripped 1 base from V and 4 bases from J, with 10 bases between. CDR3 length: 14 residues. The germline V gene encodes CDR1 LGHNA and CDR2 YSLEER. DNA for the CDR3: TGCGCCAGCAGCCAAGGGCATGAGTCCACTGAAGCTTTCTTT. Residues: CASSQGHESTEAFF.

The chain combines TRBV11-2 with TRBJ2-7, with 7 bases fitting TRBD2. This CDR3 has 13 amino acids. J gave up 4 bases and V 5 bases, and 5 bases lay outside the gene matches. Germline CDR1 and CDR2: SGHAT and FQNNGV. The CDR3, as DNA: TGTGCCAGCAGCAGGACTAGTGATTACGAGCAGTACTTC. Its protein is CASSRTSDYEQYF.

The chain joins TRBV29-1 to TRBJ2-3, with 13 bases fitting TRBD2. The trim removed 7 bases at V and 2 bases at J, leaving 3 bases unmatched. The CDR3 contains 14 residues. Germline CDR1 reads SQVTM; CDR2 reads ANQGSEA. The CDR3 loop is CSATSGGFTDTQYF. The CDR3 nucleotides are TGCAGCGCGACTAGCGGGGGGTTCACAGATACGCAGTATTTT.

This clone has just one count. The V and J genes are TRBV6-1 and TRBJ2-7; possible D gene TRBD2, 5 bases. CDR1 MNHNS and CDR2 SASEGT come from the germline V gene. The V gene lost 1 base and the J gene lost 6 bases, with 19 bases spanning the gap. CDR3 size: 16 residues. The CDR3: CASSEGLTREPAEQYF. The CDR3 nucleotides are TGTGCCAGCAGTGAAGGGTTAACGAGGGAGCCAGCCGAGCAGTACTTC.

V is TRBV15 and J is TRBJ1-3; no firm D call. Per the germline V gene, CDR1 is LNHNV and CDR2 is YYDKDF (reference sequence). The CDR3 consists of 16 residues. Deletions cut 1 base from V and 4 bases from J, with 14 bases between. In DNA form, the CDR3 reads TGTGCCACCAGCAGAGCGGAAGGGCAGAGAGGAAACACCATATATTTT. It codes for CATSRAEGQRGNTIYF.

V is TRBV18 and J is TRBJ2-2, with D maybe TRBD2 (5 bases). This CDR3 comprises 14 residues. V was clipped by 2 bases and J by 9 bases, with 13 bases between them. CDR1 is KGHSH, CDR2 LQKENI, per germline. This CDR3 is CASSPAASLRELFF. The CDR3 DNA is TGTGCCAGCTCACCAGCGGCTAGCCTCAGGGAGCTGTTTTTT.

The chain carries TRBV2 and TRBJ2-7; D gene uncertain. CDR1 and CDR2 (germline): SNHLY, FYNNEI. V shed 6 bases and J shed 6 bases, with 24 bases lying between them. This CDR3 has 16 amino acids. This chain's CDR3 is CASSEPLKTRLPEQYF. Written as DNA, the CDR3 is TGTGCCAGCAGCGAACCCCTTAAAACCAGGCTGCCCGAGCAGTACTTC.

The J gene is TRBJ1-1, the V gene TRBV7-2; no reliable D call. The V end lost 5 bases, the J end lost 2 bases, and 12 bases lay between the germline ends. The germline gives CDR1 SGHTA, CDR2 FQGNSA. The CDR3 extends over 14 amino acids. CDR3: CASSPRAGNTEAFF. The CDR3 DNA follows: TGTGCCAGCAGCCCAAGGGCGGGAAACACTGAAGCTTTCTTT.

The chain joins TRBV9 to TRBJ2-1, with D hard to call. Germline CDR1 is SGDLS and CDR2 is YYNGEE. This CDR3 contains 15 residues. The ends were cut back, 0 bases at V and 2 bases at J, with 9 bases in the middle. CDR3: CASSVGAAPYNEQFF. CDR3 bases: TGTGCCAGCAGCGTAGGGGCGGCACCCTACAATGAGCAGTTCTTC.

J is TRBJ2-1 and V is TRBV5-1; 16 bases map to TRBD2. V lost 4 bases and J lost 0; bases outside the gene matches: 7. The CDR3 consists of 19 residues. Germline CDR1 is SGHRS and CDR2 is YFSETQ. CDR3 in DNA: TGCGCCAGCAGCACACCGGGACTAGCGGGGGGGAGCTCCTACAATGAGCAGTTCTTC. Protein: CASSTPGLAGGSSYNEQFF.

The rearrangement uses TRBV15 and TRBJ2-2; no clear D gene. The germline V gene encodes CDR1 LNHNV and CDR2 YYDKDF (reference sequence). CDR3 length: 15 residues. V was shortened by 2 bases and J by 4 bases, with 11 bases between the two germline ends. DNA of the CDR3: TGTGCCACCAGCAGACCCACCAGGAGCACCGGGGAGCTGTTTTTT. Protein product: CATSRPTRSTGELFF.

This chain uses TRBV4-1 with TRBJ2-3; D not certain. This CDR3 has 16 amino acids. Trimming cost V 3 bases and J 5 bases, with 18 bases left between them. Germline CDR1 reads MGHRA; CDR2 reads YSYEKL. For the CDR3, the DNA is TGCGCCAGCAGCCACCTATCGGCAGGAGATCGAGATACGCAGTATTTT. Amino acids: CASSHLSAGDRDTQYF.

The chain employs TRBV11-2 and TRBJ2-3; D not resolved. The germline CDR1 and CDR2 sequences are SGHAT and FQNNGV. The CDR3 has 14 amino acids. V dropped 1 base and J dropped 3 bases, with 8 bases sitting between them. The CDR3 reads CASSLAGRTDTQYF. CDR3 in DNA: TGTGCCAGCAGCTTAGCCGGGCGGACAGATACGCAGTATTTT.